This TCR beta chain was profiled in a study of Ad26.COV2.S vaccination and SARS-CoV-2 variants. Study context: Ad26.COV2.S, an intramuscular injection, was given once or twice 56 days apart.

Study results and caveats: People who got the vaccine had more spike-specific TCR breadth than people who got placebo. Substantial breadth was reportedly displayed by spike-specific CD8+ and CD4+ T cell responses after vaccination.

The repertoire was sequenced with immunoSEQ multiplex PCR; TCRdb's copy has only in-frame clones and lacks some. Here the sample spans fewer than 400,000 clones, 86% being singletons. Treatment indicated: over 15 received Ad26.COV2.S at low or high dose, single or two shots; about 5 received placebo; per-sample allocation not given. The samples date from day 63 after the first vaccine or placebo injection. In its sample, this clone was seen once. No antigen is known for it. Germline V gives CDR1 MNHEY, CDR2 SMNVEV (reference sequence). This CDR3 contains 13 residues. V gave up 6 bases and J gave up 4 bases, with 9 bases separating them.

The TCR originated in a person aged 18-60 years who received the Ad26.COV2.S COVID-19 vaccine or a placebo. The source material was peripheral blood, sampled in a trial of Ad26.COV2.S vaccine versus placebo. The chain couples TRBV27 to TRBJ2-2; D is ambiguous. The CDR3 bases are TGTGCCAGCAGCCGACGGGCCACCGGGGAGCTGTTTTTT. This gives the protein CASSRRATGELFF.